This is a list of T cell receptor beta chains from one sample in a study of cytomegalovirus exposure and HLA in healthy donors. The repertoire was sequenced with immunoSEQ multiplex PCR; TCRdb's copy has only in-frame clones and lacks some. The data hold 90,000 to 150,000 clones, with approximately 81% observed a single time. Sequencing input: PBMCs. These receptors were obtained from a woman in her twenties or thirties in good health and CMV-seronegative. Each CDR3 is given with its conserved first and last residue. Some rows mark clone size as missing; the rest say once, few, many or name a class of expanded clone.

TRBV7-3,-,TRBJ2-3,CASSSPTSGGAWSDTQYF
TRBV5-5,-,TRBJ1-1,CASSPWIGTEAFF
TRBV11-3,-,TRBJ2-5,CASSLEDRAWEETQYF
TRBV7-2,-,TRBJ2-7,CASSRDNYEQYF
TRBV7-8,-,TRBJ2-7,CASSLGDSWEQYF
TRBV11-2,few,TRBJ2-3,CASSLGQGANTDTQYF
TRBV6-1,-,TRBJ2-5,CASRVDPTGTQYF
TRBV9,-,TRBJ1-4,CASSVRDRSNEKLFF
TRBV4-2,-,TRBJ2-7,CASSQEGRGPYEQYF
TRBV10-3,-,TRBJ1-2,CAISDRQFNYGYTF
TRBV4-1,-,TRBJ1-4,CASSPQTQGTNEKLFF
TRBV19,-,TRBJ1-1,CASSSGLNGWAFF
TRBV6-6,-,TRBJ2-7,CASSLGTGGAYEQYF
TRBV11-1,-,TRBJ2-2,CASSSRTGGSTGELFF
TRBV5-1,once,TRBJ1-2,CASSLDPGQHGGYTF
TRBV19,-,TRBJ1-5,CASSIRRGDQPQHF
TRBV29-1,-,TRBJ2-1,CSSGGGAYNEQFF
TRBV4-3,-,TRBJ1-2,CASSLTGTYGYTF
TRBV19,-,TRBJ1-4,CASRAAVINEKLFF
TRBV30,-,TRBJ2-7,CAWSVSGQEYF
TRBV19,-,TRBJ1-1,CASSIDPPLTGADTEAFF
TRBV5-4,-,TRBJ1-2,CASSQGPGQSYGYTF
TRBV7-9,-,TRBJ1-6,CASSLGTGGKSPLHF
TRBV7-2,-,TRBJ2-3,CASSLSGSTSTDTQYF
TRBV5-6,-,TRBJ2-2,CASSLAVPGELFF
TRBV5-1,-,TRBJ2-3,CASSFRPSGGASDTQYF
TRBV7-9,-,TRBJ2-3,CASSPTGQGKADTQYF
TRBV9,-,TRBJ2-2,CASRGRGRPGSEGTGELFF
TRBV27,-,TRBJ1-5,CASSPQGYNQPQHF
TRBV18,-,TRBJ2-2,CASSRDRVGTGELFF
TRBV19,-,TRBJ1-5,CAISQGVSYQPQHF
TRBV6-4,-,TRBJ2-3,CASSDGTGADTQYF
TRBV5-1,-,TRBJ2-2,CASSFQGGPSTGELFF
TRBV11-3,-,TRBJ2-3,CASSLGDRGASTDTQYF
TRBV18,-,TRBJ1-1,CASSPGGQGLTEAFF
TRBV10-3,once,TRBJ2-2,CAISEPRPGTVNTGELFF
TRBV11-3,-,TRBJ2-1,CASSPGQDYNEQFF
TRBV29-1,-,TRBJ1-1,CSTPGTANTEAFF
TRBV7-7,once,TRBJ1-4,CASSKGTGGNEKLFF
TRBV6-5,once,TRBJ2-1,CASSYGTSGAVNEQFF
TRBV6-5,-,TRBJ1-2,CASKAGRIYGYTF
TRBV9,-,TRBJ2-6,CASSVDSSGANVLTF
TRBV6-5,-,TRBJ2-3,CASSYSTGTGQDTQYF
TRBV7-9,-,TRBJ1-1,CASSLWSGGTEAFF
TRBV18,-,TRBJ1-1,CASSATGVGTEAFF
TRBV5-4,-,TRBJ2-7,CASSRNGGGPRGEQYF
TRBV6-5,once,TRBJ1-6,CASSRDSYNSPLHF
TRBV2,-,TRBJ1-2,CATEGTNAF